This TCR beta chain was observed in a study of T cell responses to AZD1222 COVID-19 vaccine. Comments on this clone: No antigen is known for it.

Libraries were prepared by immunoSEQ multiplex PCR; TCRdb keeps only in-frame clonotypes and omits some of them. The table records approximately 94,000 clones, roughly 86% of them present only once. Study conclusions and caveats: White British people made up most donors, females outnumbered males, and clonal diversity was possibly underestimated. In all cases, repertoires were sampled only after the peak T cell response. Spike-specific TCR breadth and depth were elevated following two AZD1222 doses. Baseline testing showed seropositivity in only six or seven AZD1222 recipients.

The trim removed 3 bases at V and 5 bases at J, leaving 1 base unmatched. The CDR3 covers 12 residues. Germline V lookup: CDR1 DFQATT, CDR2 SNEGSKA (reference sequence). The receptor was derived from an adult in good health. The sequences come from peripheral blood, collected on day 0 of MenACWY control vaccination. This chain connects TRBV20-1 to TRBJ1-5, with 7 bases aligning to TRBD1. The CDR3 loop reads CSASDRDQPQHF. CDR3 DNA: TGCAGTGCTAGTGACAGGGATCAGCCCCAGCATTTT.